The entry below describes one TCR beta chain. Its specificity is unknown. Only in-frame clones appear in the TCRdb table, and some are missing; sequencing was by immunoSEQ multiplex PCR. The sample shows just over 35,000 clones, about 64% of them seen only once. From cryopreserved PBMCs came about 2 micrograms of genomic DNA used for TCR beta libraries. The data were obtained in a study of cytotoxic CD8 clonotypes in ibrutinib-treated CLL. Study conclusions and caveats: Shared public clonotypes were rare, and on treatment they either got smaller or stayed the same. Clonality went up at ibrutinib response and then declined back toward baseline at progression. Clonality was higher at baseline than in age-matched healthy donors and tracked circulating CD8+ T-cell counts.

This CDR3 region has 15 residues. V lost 6 bases and J lost 7, with 18 bases in between. Germline CDR1 MNHNS, CDR2 SASEGT. This chain uses TRBV6-1 with TRBJ1-4, with D possibly being TRBD1 (6 bases). The material sequenced was PBMCs, taken at disease progression, from a patient treated with ibrutinib. This TCR was sampled from a human donor with chronic lymphocytic leukemia. The CDR3 bases are TGTGCCAGCAGACGGCTCGGGGGGCTAGGTGAAAAACTGTTTTTT. This sequence encodes CASRRLGGLGEKLFF.